This entry lists 15 T cell receptor beta chains sequenced from one sample in a study of long-term antiretroviral therapy in people with HIV. Researchers ran immunoSEQ v3.0 at survey level. The data were produced by immunoSEQ multiplex PCR, yet TCRdb's version contains in-frame clones alone and is incomplete. Counted here are 15,000 to 20,000 clones, roughly 91% occurring once; the ten biggest clones make up around 12%. The input for sequencing was unsorted PBMCs, taken 6.9 years after starting antiretroviral therapy. These receptors came from a man aged 45 to 65 with HIV.

This chain joins TRBV6-4 and TRBJ2-3; D might be TRBD1 (5 bases). The CDR3 is made up of 14 amino acids. CDR1 is MRHNA and CDR2 is SNTAGT in the germline V gene. V lost 2 bases and J lost 2, with 8 bases in between. CDR3 nucleotides: TGTGCCAGCAGTGACGGACAAAACACAGATACGCAGTATTTT. It translates to CASSDGQNTDTQYF.

The chain recombines TRBV29-1 with TRBJ2-7; the match to TRBD1 covers 8 bases. CDR1 and CDR2 (germline): SQVTM, ANQGSEA. The V and J ends lost 2 bases and 6 bases, in that order; junction bases with no gene match: 12. The CDR3 is made up of 15 amino acids. CDR3 coding DNA: TGCAGCGTTGAAAGATTGAGCCAGGGGGCGTTCGAGCAGTACTTC. Residues: CSVERLSQGAFEQYF.

This rearrangement joins TRBV6-4 to TRBJ2-5; unclear D gene. Germline V gene sequence: CDR1 MRHNA, CDR2 SNTAGT. This CDR3 comprises 16 residues. V lost 2 bases and J lost 1, with 14 bases in between. CDR3 region: CASSDASRLPQETQYF. CDR3 coding DNA: TGTGCCAGCAGTGACGCTTCGAGACTGCCCCAAGAGACCCAGTACTTC.

V and J are TRBV5-3 and TRBJ2-5; a possible D gene is TRBD1 (5 bases). TRBV5-3 is assigned to the ORF class and has an uncertain function. The CDR3 is made up of 13 amino acids. Trimming shortened V by 4 bases and J by 5 bases, and 12 bases separated the two germline ends. The CDR3 sequence is CARSTQGYETQYF. The DNA for the CDR3 is TGTGCCAGAAGCACGCAGGGTTACGAGACCCAGTACTTC.

Worth noting for this clone: The junction shows a germline mismatch at one end, possibly a read error. V usage is TRBV7-7 and J usage is TRBJ2-6; perhaps D is TRBD1 or TRBD2 (5 bases each). Germline CDR1 SSHAT, CDR2 FNYEAQ (reference sequence). The CDR3 covers 16 residues. This CDR3 reads CASSLGRGGGANVLTF. In DNA, the CDR3 is TGTGCTAGCAGCTTAGGTCGGGGCGGTGGGGCCAACGTCCTGACTTTC. The full variable domain, in which reference TRBV7-7 and TRBJ2-6 provide the parts outside the CDR3, is GAGVSQSPRYKVTKRGQDVTLRCDPISSHATLYWYQQALGQGPEFLTYFNYEAQPDKSGLPSDRFSAERPEGSISTLTIQRTEQRDSAMYRCASSLGRGGGANVLTFGAGSRLTVL.

This clone was counted once. The rearrangement joins TRBV15 to TRBJ2-1; 9 bases match TRBD2. The CDR3 sequence is 14 residues long. Unmatched junction bases numbered 5, after V lost 8 bases and J lost 3 bases. Germline values: CDR1 LNHNV, CDR2 YYDKDF (reference sequence). CDR3 DNA: TGTGCCACCCGCCCAGCGGGAGGCTACAATGAGCAGTTCTTC. Its translation: CATRPAGGYNEQFF. Full variable domain (outside the CDR3, taken from reference TRBV15 and TRBJ2-1): DAMVIQNPRYQVTQFGKPVTLSCSQTLNHNVMYWYQQKSSQAPKLLFHYYDKDFNNEADTPDNFQSRRPNTSFCFLDIRSPGLGDTAMYLCATRPAGGYNEQFFGPGTRLTVL.

The chain carries TRBV7-3 and TRBJ1-5; no definite D call. Germline V gives CDR1 SGHTA, CDR2 FQGTGA. V was trimmed by 4 bases and J by 0 bases, leaving 1 base between them. CDR3 length: 12 amino acids. The CDR3 nucleotides are TGTGCCAGCAGCTATAGCAATCAGCCCCAGCATTTT. Its protein is CASSYSNQPQHF. The full variable domain, rest sourced from reference TRBV7-3 and TRBJ1-5, is GAGVSQTPSNKVTEKGKYVELRCDPISGHTALYWYRQSLGQGPEFLIYFQGTGAADDSGLPNDRFFAVRPEGSVSTLKIQRTERGDSAVYLCASSYSNQPQHFGDGTRLSIL.

J is TRBJ2-7 and V is TRBV30; D is possibly TRBD1 (6 bases). V dropped 3 bases and J dropped 7 bases, with 13 bases sitting between them. Germline V lookup: CDR1 GTSNPN, CDR2 SVGIG (reference sequence). This CDR3 region has 12 residues. The CDR3 bases are TGTGCCTGGAGCCCGACAGGAGGTGAGCAGTACTTC. Translation: CAWSPTGGEQYF.

The genes are TRBV27 and TRBJ2-1; 9 bases match TRBD2. The CDR3 has 16 residues. Germline CDR1 MNHEY, CDR2 SMNVEV (reference sequence). The ends lost 4 bases at V and 6 bases at J; junction bases unmatched: 10. The CDR3 DNA follows: TGTGCCAGCAGTTGGGGGGCCAGCGGGGGGCGCAATGAGCAGTTCTTC. Its protein is CASSWGASGGRNEQFF.

The rearrangement joins TRBV5-1 to TRBJ2-1, with TRBD1 matching over 10 bases. Germline V CDR1 and CDR2: SGHRS, YFSETQ. The J segment lost 5 bases and the V segment lost 2 bases, leaving 4 bases of the junction unmatched. This CDR3 spans 15 amino acids. The CDR3 DNA is TGCGCCAGCAGCTTCGGACAGGGGGACCACAATGAGCAGTTCTTC. This gives the protein CASSFGQGDHNEQFF.

This clone was found once. This chain joins TRBV7-9 and TRBJ1-1, with a possible D match to TRBD1 (5 bases). With 5 bases removed from V and 3 bases from J, the gap between germline ends came to 16 bases. CDR1 is SEHNR, CDR2 FQNEAQ, per germline (reference sequence). This CDR3 is built from 15 residues. In DNA form, the CDR3 reads TGTGCCAGCAGCGGAGCGACAGAGTGGGACACTGAAGCTTTCTTT. Its translation is CASSGATEWDTEAFF.

The chain couples TRBV5-1 to TRBJ2-2, with 9 bases lining up with TRBD2. The CDR3 sequence is 16 residues long. The V segment lost 1 base and the J segment 6 bases; nucleotides outside the gene matches: 7. Germline CDR1 is SGHRS and CDR2 is YFSETQ. CDR3 loop: CASSLTAGGPAGELFF. The CDR3 coding sequence is TGCGCCAGCAGCTTGACGGCGGGAGGGCCCGCCGGGGAGCTGTTTTTT.

This clone was detected once. The genes are TRBV19 and TRBJ2-1; D not certain. Trimming shortened V by 3 bases and J by 6 bases, and 6 bases separated the two germline ends. Germline V gives CDR1 LNHDA, CDR2 SQIVND (reference sequence). The CDR3 is 12 residues long. Here the CDR3 reads CASSILGNEQFF. DNA of the CDR3: TGTGCCAGTAGTATTCTGGGCAATGAGCAGTTCTTC.

The gene calls are TRBV5-1 and TRBJ2-1; D is unresolved. The V end lost 0 bases, the J end lost 2 bases, and 9 bases lay between the germline ends. Germline CDR1 SGHRS, CDR2 YFSETQ. The CDR3 contains 15 residues. The CDR3 sequence: CASSLDGPTYNEQFF. The DNA for the CDR3 is TGCGCCAGCAGCTTGGACGGACCGACCTACAATGAGCAGTTCTTC.

The V and J genes are TRBV27 and TRBJ2-7; TRBD2 aligns across 10 bases. The CDR3 length is 15 residues. V lost 2 bases to trimming and J lost 2 bases; unmatched junction nucleotides: 3. Germline V lookup: CDR1 MNHEY, CDR2 SMNVEV (reference sequence). CDR3 sequence (DNA): TGTGCCAGCAGTTTAGTAAGCGGGAGGGCCTACGAGCAGTACTTC. Encoded protein: CASSLVSGRAYEQYF.